The 31 T cell receptor beta chains reported below all come from one sample, sequenced in a study of cytomegalovirus exposure and HLA in healthy donors (dated by TCRdb to about 2017). The library relied on the immunoSEQ multiplex PCR assay. Held by TCRdb, this immuneACCESS table contains in-frame sequences only and omits some clones. Under half of the omission traces to an unresolved V gene where checked; the cause of the rest is unknown. The sample table records about 56,000 clones; around 93% of these occur just once. The ten largest clones capture around 1.7% of the sample. The sequenced sample consisted of PBMCs. All receptors come from a woman younger than 30 in good health and CMV-seropositive.

This rearrangement joins TRBV18 to TRBJ2-5, with 11 bases aligning to TRBD2. This CDR3 contains 16 residues. The V segment lost 6 bases and the J segment 0 bases; nucleotides outside the gene matches: 6. Germline CDR1 KGHSH, CDR2 LQKENI. The CDR3 loop reads CASSRSSGGNQETQYF. DNA for the CDR3: TGTGCCAGCTCCCGCTCTAGCGGGGGGAACCAAGAGACCCAGTACTTC.

The sample holds a few counts of this clone. The chain links TRBV6-4 to TRBJ2-3; D perhaps matches TRBD2 (6 bases). This CDR3 is 13 amino acids long. The V and J ends lost 4 bases and 1 base respectively, with 6 bases between them. Germline CDR1 is MRHNA and CDR2 is SNTAGT. The CDR3 DNA follows: TGTGCCAGCAGTGCTAGCGGCACAGATACGCAGTATTTT. This encodes CASSASGTDTQYF.

J is TRBJ2-2 and V is TRBV5-8, with 7 positions matching TRBD1. V was clipped by 2 bases and J by 4 bases; unmatched bases: 5. The germline V gene has CDR1 SGHTS and CDR2 YDEGEE. The CDR3 totals 15 residues. The CDR3 DNA follows: TGTGCCAGCAGCTTTTGGGACAGACGCACCGGGGAGCTGTTTTTT. This sequence encodes CASSFWDRRTGELFF.

This clone is a singleton in its sample. The V gene is TRBV18, the J gene TRBJ1-5; weak D call: TRBD1 (6 bases). The V gene's germline CDR1 is KGHSH and CDR2 LQKENI. There are 16 residues in the CDR3. Trimming took off 1 base at V and 7 bases at J, with 17 bases between the two ends. This chain's CDR3 is CASSPLRSRGEQPQHF. DNA for the CDR3: TGTGCCAGCTCACCACTCCGATCCAGGGGCGAACAGCCCCAGCATTTT.

The V call is TRBV27, the J call TRBJ2-7; D not resolved. Per germline, CDR1 MNHEY and CDR2 SMNVEV (reference sequence). V gave up 4 bases and J gave up 6 bases, with 19 bases separating them. This CDR3 has 15 residues. The CDR3 DNA reads TGTGCCAGCAGTTCCAGGATTCCCATACTCGGCGAGCAGTACTTC. It encodes CASSSRIPILGEQYF.

The rearrangement links TRBV4-2 to TRBJ2-2, with D perhaps matching TRBD2 (6 bases). The CDR3 length is 18 residues. Looked up from germline, CDR1 is LGHNA and CDR2 is YNFKEQ. V shed 4 bases and J shed 2 bases, with 20 bases lying between them. CDR3 DNA: TGTGCCAGCAGCCTCCGCCACGTTGCGGGGTATAACACCGGGGAGCTGTTTTTT. This codes for CASSLRHVAGYNTGELFF.

J is TRBJ1-2 and V is TRBV19; TRBD1 is a possible D gene (5 bases). This CDR3 is built from 14 residues. Germline V gene sequence: CDR1 LNHDA, CDR2 SQIVND (reference sequence). V was pared by 8 bases and J by 6 bases, with 19 bases between. The CDR3 protein is CASHRGIWGNGYTF. CDR3 DNA sequence: TGTGCCAGTCACCGGGGGATTTGGGGTAATGGCTACACCTTC.

The chain has TRBV4-3 and TRBJ2-7, with D hard to call. CDR3 length: 14 amino acids. The V end lost 0 bases, the J end lost 3 bases, and 9 bases lay between the germline ends. The germline CDR1 and CDR2 sequences are LGHNA and YSLEER. The CDR3 loop is CASSQDRLDYEQYF. The CDR3 DNA reads as TGCGCCAGCAGCCAAGACAGGCTCGACTACGAGCAGTACTTC.

The V and J genes are TRBV10-2 and TRBJ2-2; 8 bases fit TRBD2. The CDR3 contains 14 residues. V was clipped by 4 bases and J by 4 bases; unmatched bases: 2. Germline V gene lookup returns CDR1 WSHSY and CDR2 SAAADI. The CDR3 protein is CASSGLAGTGELFF. The CDR3 nucleotides are TGCGCCAGCAGTGGTCTAGCGGGCACCGGGGAGCTGTTTTTT.

The rearrangement joins TRBV11-2 to TRBJ1-6, with no clear D. Trimming took 6 bases from V and 5 from J, leaving 17 bases between them. The CDR3 runs to 16 residues. The germline V gene has CDR1 SGHAT and CDR2 FQNNGV. CDR3 amino acids: CASRRAFVGNNSPLHF. Written as DNA, the CDR3 is TGTGCCAGCAGGCGGGCTTTTGTGGGGAATAATTCACCCCTCCACTTT.

This clone has just one count. V is TRBV7-3 and J is TRBJ2-1, with 7 bases matching TRBD2. Germline loops: CDR1 SGHTA, CDR2 FQGTGA. This CDR3 has 14 amino acids. Trimming took 4 bases from V and 6 from J; bases not matched to a gene: 6. CDR3 region: CASSSSGGGNEQFF. The CDR3 DNA reads TGTGCCAGCAGCTCTTCGGGGGGTGGCAATGAGCAGTTCTTC. The whole variable domain, filled in from reference TRBV7-3 and TRBJ2-1, reads GAGVSQTPSNKVTEKGKYVELRCDPISGHTALYWYRQSLGQGPEFLIYFQGTGAADDSGLPNDRFFAVRPEGSVSTLKIQRTERGDSAVYLCASSSSGGGNEQFFGPGTRLTVL.

The genes are TRBV9 and TRBJ1-1; the D gene is possibly TRBD1 (6 bases). The CDR3 contains 13 residues. Between the trimmed V and J ends, which lost 7 bases and 5 bases, there was a span of 15 bases. From germline, CDR1 is SGDLS and CDR2 YYNGEE. CDR3 protein: CASRGGLDTEAFF. The CDR3 DNA reads as TGTGCCAGCCGGGGGGGCTTAGATACTGAAGCTTTCTTT.

The V and J genes are TRBV9 and TRBJ2-1, with a weak D call TRBD2 (5 bases). V lost 3 bases and J lost 0, with 13 bases in between. The CDR3 consists of 16 residues. CDR1 is SGDLS and CDR2 is YYNGEE in the germline V gene. The CDR3 bases are TGTGCCAGCAGCGGCCGGGGAATGCTCTCCTACAATGAGCAGTTCTTC. It specifies CASSGRGMLSYNEQFF.

V gene TRBV5-1 combines with J gene TRBJ2-3; TRBD2 might be the D (5 bases). The CDR3 runs to 13 residues. In germline, CDR1 is SGHRS, CDR2 YFSETQ. V dropped 4 bases and J dropped 5 bases, with 11 bases sitting between them. CDR3 sequence reads: CASSPEVVDTQYF. In nucleotides, the CDR3 is TGCGCCAGCAGCCCGGAGGTGGTAGATACGCAGTATTTT.

As DNA, the CDR3 is TGTGCCAGCAGCCCGCTAGTAGGAACTGAAGCTTTCTTT. Translating gives CASSPLVGTEAFF. The chain employs TRBV27 and TRBJ1-1; D remains unclear. The CDR3 length is 13 residues. Per germline, CDR1 MNHEY and CDR2 SMNVEV (reference sequence). Trimming left V 6 bases short and J 5 bases short, with 13 bases between.

The chain links TRBV10-1 to TRBJ2-2, with 12 bases matching TRBD2. V lost 3 bases to trimming and J lost 0 bases; unmatched junction nucleotides: 8. This CDR3 has 19 residues. Germline CDR1 is WNHNN and CDR2 is SYGVQD (reference sequence). CDR3 sequence: CASSDTGTSGYANTGELFF. The CDR3, as DNA: TGCGCCAGCAGTGATACCGGGACTAGCGGGTATGCGAACACCGGGGAGCTGTTTTTT.

The rearrangement uses TRBV5-1 and TRBJ1-1; 7 positions match TRBD1. This CDR3 region has 13 residues. V gave up 3 bases and J gave up 8 bases; unmatched junction bases: 7. Germline V gene lookup returns CDR1 SGHRS and CDR2 YFSETQ. Written as DNA, the CDR3 is TGCGCCAGCAGCTGGCTCCCAGGGGGAGAAGCTTTCTTT. Its translation: CASSWLPGGEAFF.

The CDR3 here is CASSITGIANQPQHF. The CDR3 bases are TGTGCCAGTAGTATAACAGGGATAGCAAATCAGCCCCAGCATTTT. The chain employs TRBV19 and TRBJ1-5; D is possibly TRBD1 (6 bases). The V and J ends lost 2 bases and 4 bases respectively, with 12 bases between them. The CDR3 sequence is 15 residues long. Germline CDR1 is LNHDA and CDR2 is SQIVND (reference sequence).

This chain joins TRBV5-1 and TRBJ2-7, with 9 bases aligning to TRBD2. The CDR3 is 14 residues long. The germline V gene encodes CDR1 SGHRS and CDR2 YFSETQ. Unmatched junction bases numbered 8, after V lost 4 bases and J lost 6 bases. The CDR3 sequence is CASSSRGGAGEQYF. CDR3 in DNA: TGCGCCAGCAGCAGCCGCGGGGGGGCAGGCGAGCAGTACTTC.

The V and J genes are TRBV18 and TRBJ1-5; 7 positions match TRBD1. The CDR3 is 14 residues long. The V segment lost 8 bases and the J segment 3 bases; nucleotides outside the gene matches: 7. The germline V gene has CDR1 KGHSH and CDR2 LQKENI. CDR3 bases: TGTGCCAGCCGCCGGGACAGCCCCAATCAGCCCCAGCATTTT. Its protein product is CASRRDSPNQPQHF.

CDR3 nucleotide sequence: TGTGCCAGCAGCAAACAGGGTTCGCAGTATTTT. It translates to CASSKQGSQYF. This chain links TRBV7-2 with TRBJ2-3; tentatively, D is TRBD1 (6 bases). V lost 5 bases to trimming and J lost 10 bases, with 10 bases between them. Germline CDR1 reads SGHTA; CDR2 reads FQGNSA. This CDR3 has 11 residues.

The chain couples TRBV11-2 to TRBJ1-4; 7 bases line up with TRBD1. Germline values: CDR1 SGHAT, CDR2 FQNNGV. V lost 5 bases to trimming and J lost 6 bases; unmatched junction nucleotides: 9. CDR3 length: 15 residues. CDR3 in DNA: TGTGCCAGCAGCCAGTACGGACAGGCTTATGAAAAACTGTTTTTT. It yields the protein CASSQYGQAYEKLFF.

The chain is built from TRBV6-1 and TRBJ1-6, with TRBD1 as a possible D gene (5 bases). Per germline, CDR1 MNHNS and CDR2 SASEGT. Deletions cut 4 bases from V and 10 bases from J, with 14 bases between. CDR3 length: 14 residues. In DNA, the CDR3 is TGTGCCAGCAGTGCGAAGCCCGGGGGGTCACCCCTCCACTTT. It translates to CASSAKPGGSPLHF.

The chain couples TRBV7-2 to TRBJ2-5, with TRBD1 identical over 7 bases. Germline loops: CDR1 SGHTA, CDR2 FQGNSA. Unmatched junction bases numbered 4, after V lost 0 bases and J lost 3 bases. The CDR3 is 15 amino acids. In DNA, the CDR3 is TGTGCCAGCAGCTTAGCAGGGACAGCCAAAGAGACCCAGTACTTC. Amino acid sequence: CASSLAGTAKETQYF.

The sample holds a few counts of this clone. This rearrangement joins TRBV7-2 to TRBJ2-6; possibly TRBD2 for D (6 bases). CDR3 size: 18 residues. Trimming stripped 0 bases from V and 0 bases from J, with 12 bases between. CDR1 SGHTA and CDR2 FQGNSA come from the germline V gene. The DNA of the CDR3 is TGTGCCAGCAGCTTAGCGGGGACTGCTTCCTCTGGGGCCAACGTCCTGACTTTC. It translates to CASSLAGTASSGANVLTF.

The chain couples TRBV30 to TRBJ2-5; TRBD1 is a possible D gene (6 bases). V dropped 1 base and J dropped 2 bases, with 8 bases sitting between them. The CDR3 extends over 13 amino acids. CDR1 is GTSNPN and CDR2 is SVGIG in the germline V gene (reference sequence). The CDR3, as DNA: TGTGCCTGGAGTGCACAGGGTCAAGAGACCCAGTACTTC. It yields the protein CAWSAQGQETQYF.

DNA for the CDR3: TGTGCCAGCAGCCAAGGGACTTCCTCGAAAGCTTTCTTT. Translated, it gives CASSQGTSSKAFF. The J gene is TRBJ1-1, the V gene TRBV4-2; D is undetermined. Trimming shortened V by 1 base and J by 9 bases, and 12 bases separated the two germline ends. Germline CDR1 and CDR2: LGHNA and YNFKEQ. The CDR3 is 13 residues long.

The chain links TRBV9 to TRBJ1-2, with 7 bases fitting TRBD1. Germline trimming cut 2 bases from V and 8 bases from J; bases unmatched to any gene: 6. The germline V gene has CDR1 SGDLS and CDR2 YYNGEE. This CDR3 contains 13 residues. CDR3 nucleotide sequence: TGTGCCAGCAGCGTGACAGGGATGATGGGCTACACCTTC. Amino acid sequence: CASSVTGMMGYTF. The whole variable domain, remainder taken from reference TRBV9 and TRBJ1-2, is DSGVTQTPKHLITATGQRVTLRCSPRSGDLSVYWYQQSLDQGLQFLIQYYNGEERAKGNILERFSAQQFPDLHSELNLSSLELGDSALYFCASSVTGMMGYTFGSGTRLTVV.

The chain recombines TRBV5-1 with TRBJ2-3; 8 nucleotides agree with TRBD1. CDR1 and CDR2 from the germline V gene are SGHRS and YFSETQ. The ends lost 2 bases at V and 2 bases at J; junction bases unmatched: 7. The CDR3 consists of 16 residues. The CDR3 here is CASSLQGGPNTDTQYF. In nucleotides, the CDR3 is TGCGCCAGCAGCTTACAGGGGGGTCCAAACACAGATACGCAGTATTTT.

The V and J genes are TRBV7-2 and TRBJ2-1; no clear D. The CDR3 sequence is 13 residues long. Trimming cost V 5 bases and J 4 bases, with 9 bases left between them. Germline V CDR1 and CDR2: SGHTA, FQGNSA. The CDR3 protein is CASSLTAYNEQFF. The CDR3 DNA reads TGTGCCAGCAGCCTAACAGCTTACAATGAGCAGTTCTTC.

This sequence joins TRBV5-1 and TRBJ2-3; D possibly corresponds to TRBD2 (7 bases). The CDR3 extends over 15 amino acids. Trimming removed 4 bases at V and 2 bases at J, with 14 bases between. In germline, CDR1 is SGHRS, CDR2 YFSETQ. For the CDR3, the DNA is TGCGCCAGCAGCGTACGGGGGGCCCTCACAGATACGCAGTATTTT. The encoded protein is CASSVRGALTDTQYF.